The 7 T cell receptor beta chains below come from one sample, sequenced in a study of siplizumab effects on memory and regulatory T cells. Generated by immunoSEQ multiplex PCR, the TCRdb table keeps only in-frame clones and is missing some. The sample includes some 100,000 clones, about 90% of them seen just once. The sample consisted of Tregs sorted from blood. The source is a human donor in good health.

The chain couples TRBV7-2 to TRBJ2-1; D is unresolved. Germline values: CDR1 SGHTA, CDR2 FQGNSA. The V end was cut by 5 bases, the J end by 10 bases, with 18 bases between. This CDR3 region has 14 residues. CDR3 protein: CASSPGRSDGEQFF. The CDR3 nucleotides read TGTGCCAGCAGCCCAGGCCGAAGCGACGGGGAGCAGTTCTTC.

J is TRBJ1-2 and V is TRBV19; 9 bases line up with TRBD1. Germline V lookup: CDR1 LNHDA, CDR2 SQIVND (reference sequence). CDR3 length: 15 residues. V was pared by 7 bases and J by 2 bases, with 8 bases of the junction left unmatched. CDR3 in amino acids: CASMPGQGRNYGYTF. CDR3 bases: TGTGCCAGTATGCCGGGACAGGGTCGAAACTATGGCTACACCTTC.

The V gene is TRBV7-8, the J gene TRBJ2-7, with D perhaps TRBD1 (6 bases). The CDR3 extends over 13 amino acids. V was cut by 2 bases and J by 2 bases, with 7 bases left in between. The V gene's germline CDR1 is SGHVS and CDR2 FQNEAQ. The CDR3 protein is CASSLTGTYEQYF. The CDR3 coding sequence is TGTGCCAGCAGCTTAACAGGGACCTACGAGCAGTACTTC.

V is TRBV15 and J is TRBJ1-4; 8 bases match TRBD1. CDR1 and CDR2 from the germline V gene are LNHNV and YYDKDF (reference sequence). V gave up 3 bases and J gave up 0 bases; unmatched junction bases: 12. The CDR3 spans 19 residues. Here the CDR3 DNA reads TGTGCCACCAGCAGTAGACCAGGGACAGGAGCCGCAACTAATGAAAAACTGTTTTTT. Its protein product is CATSSRPGTGAATNEKLFF.

V and J are TRBV5-1 and TRBJ1-1; D is uncertain. The CDR3 covers 13 residues. V was trimmed by 5 bases and J by 0 bases, leaving 8 bases between them. Per germline, CDR1 SGHRS and CDR2 YFSETQ. CDR3 in DNA: TGCGCCAGCAGGATACACTTGAACACTGAAGCTTTCTTT. Protein sequence: CASRIHLNTEAFF.

This chain uses TRBV6-5 with TRBJ1-5; D is unresolved. The germline CDR1 and CDR2 sequences are MNHEY and SVGAGI. V lost 0 bases, J lost 6 bases, and 6 bases lay in between. CDR3 length: 13 amino acids. Here the CDR3 reads CASSYSWGQPQHF. The DNA for the CDR3 is TGTGCCAGCAGTTACTCGTGGGGTCAGCCCCAGCATTTT.

J is TRBJ2-3 and V is TRBV5-6; maybe TRBD1 (6 bases). CDR1 and CDR2 (germline): SGHDT, YYEEEE. The ends were cut back, 2 bases at V and 5 bases at J, with 18 bases in the middle. The CDR3 sequence is 16 residues long. CDR3 sequence (DNA): TGTGCCAGCAGCTTTTATAACAGGGTGAATGGAGATACGCAGTATTTT. It translates to CASSFYNRVNGDTQYF.